This entry lists 2 T cell receptor beta chains sequenced from one sample in a study of blood T cell repertoires in COVID-19. TCRdb's copy holds only in-frame clones and misses some; the assay was immunoSEQ multiplex PCR. This table has just under 100,000 clones, 85% to 90% appearing once. Sequenced input: peripheral blood. These receptors were obtained from a woman aged 60-75 years in a cohort sampled during active or convalescent COVID-19.

The chain carries TRBV5-1 and TRBJ2-7, with 9 bases lining up with TRBD1. Germline V lookup: CDR1 SGHRS, CDR2 YFSETQ. Trimming at V came to 0 bases and at J to 3 bases, leaving 7 bases not matched to a gene. The CDR3 extends over 16 amino acids. CDR3 nucleotide sequence: TGCGCCAGCAGCTTGGCCCCGGGACAGGGCGGCTACGAGCAGTACTTC. Protein: CASSLAPGQGGYEQYF.

The chain employs TRBV7-3 and TRBJ2-5, with D maybe TRBD2 (6 bases). The V and J ends lost 5 bases and 5 bases respectively, with 18 bases between them. This CDR3 comprises 15 residues. Germline lookup yields CDR1 SGHTA and CDR2 FQGTGA. The CDR3, as DNA: TGTGCCAGCAGCCCCGGGGGTGTAGGGGTCGAGACCCAGTACTTC. Its protein product is CASSPGGVGVETQYF.